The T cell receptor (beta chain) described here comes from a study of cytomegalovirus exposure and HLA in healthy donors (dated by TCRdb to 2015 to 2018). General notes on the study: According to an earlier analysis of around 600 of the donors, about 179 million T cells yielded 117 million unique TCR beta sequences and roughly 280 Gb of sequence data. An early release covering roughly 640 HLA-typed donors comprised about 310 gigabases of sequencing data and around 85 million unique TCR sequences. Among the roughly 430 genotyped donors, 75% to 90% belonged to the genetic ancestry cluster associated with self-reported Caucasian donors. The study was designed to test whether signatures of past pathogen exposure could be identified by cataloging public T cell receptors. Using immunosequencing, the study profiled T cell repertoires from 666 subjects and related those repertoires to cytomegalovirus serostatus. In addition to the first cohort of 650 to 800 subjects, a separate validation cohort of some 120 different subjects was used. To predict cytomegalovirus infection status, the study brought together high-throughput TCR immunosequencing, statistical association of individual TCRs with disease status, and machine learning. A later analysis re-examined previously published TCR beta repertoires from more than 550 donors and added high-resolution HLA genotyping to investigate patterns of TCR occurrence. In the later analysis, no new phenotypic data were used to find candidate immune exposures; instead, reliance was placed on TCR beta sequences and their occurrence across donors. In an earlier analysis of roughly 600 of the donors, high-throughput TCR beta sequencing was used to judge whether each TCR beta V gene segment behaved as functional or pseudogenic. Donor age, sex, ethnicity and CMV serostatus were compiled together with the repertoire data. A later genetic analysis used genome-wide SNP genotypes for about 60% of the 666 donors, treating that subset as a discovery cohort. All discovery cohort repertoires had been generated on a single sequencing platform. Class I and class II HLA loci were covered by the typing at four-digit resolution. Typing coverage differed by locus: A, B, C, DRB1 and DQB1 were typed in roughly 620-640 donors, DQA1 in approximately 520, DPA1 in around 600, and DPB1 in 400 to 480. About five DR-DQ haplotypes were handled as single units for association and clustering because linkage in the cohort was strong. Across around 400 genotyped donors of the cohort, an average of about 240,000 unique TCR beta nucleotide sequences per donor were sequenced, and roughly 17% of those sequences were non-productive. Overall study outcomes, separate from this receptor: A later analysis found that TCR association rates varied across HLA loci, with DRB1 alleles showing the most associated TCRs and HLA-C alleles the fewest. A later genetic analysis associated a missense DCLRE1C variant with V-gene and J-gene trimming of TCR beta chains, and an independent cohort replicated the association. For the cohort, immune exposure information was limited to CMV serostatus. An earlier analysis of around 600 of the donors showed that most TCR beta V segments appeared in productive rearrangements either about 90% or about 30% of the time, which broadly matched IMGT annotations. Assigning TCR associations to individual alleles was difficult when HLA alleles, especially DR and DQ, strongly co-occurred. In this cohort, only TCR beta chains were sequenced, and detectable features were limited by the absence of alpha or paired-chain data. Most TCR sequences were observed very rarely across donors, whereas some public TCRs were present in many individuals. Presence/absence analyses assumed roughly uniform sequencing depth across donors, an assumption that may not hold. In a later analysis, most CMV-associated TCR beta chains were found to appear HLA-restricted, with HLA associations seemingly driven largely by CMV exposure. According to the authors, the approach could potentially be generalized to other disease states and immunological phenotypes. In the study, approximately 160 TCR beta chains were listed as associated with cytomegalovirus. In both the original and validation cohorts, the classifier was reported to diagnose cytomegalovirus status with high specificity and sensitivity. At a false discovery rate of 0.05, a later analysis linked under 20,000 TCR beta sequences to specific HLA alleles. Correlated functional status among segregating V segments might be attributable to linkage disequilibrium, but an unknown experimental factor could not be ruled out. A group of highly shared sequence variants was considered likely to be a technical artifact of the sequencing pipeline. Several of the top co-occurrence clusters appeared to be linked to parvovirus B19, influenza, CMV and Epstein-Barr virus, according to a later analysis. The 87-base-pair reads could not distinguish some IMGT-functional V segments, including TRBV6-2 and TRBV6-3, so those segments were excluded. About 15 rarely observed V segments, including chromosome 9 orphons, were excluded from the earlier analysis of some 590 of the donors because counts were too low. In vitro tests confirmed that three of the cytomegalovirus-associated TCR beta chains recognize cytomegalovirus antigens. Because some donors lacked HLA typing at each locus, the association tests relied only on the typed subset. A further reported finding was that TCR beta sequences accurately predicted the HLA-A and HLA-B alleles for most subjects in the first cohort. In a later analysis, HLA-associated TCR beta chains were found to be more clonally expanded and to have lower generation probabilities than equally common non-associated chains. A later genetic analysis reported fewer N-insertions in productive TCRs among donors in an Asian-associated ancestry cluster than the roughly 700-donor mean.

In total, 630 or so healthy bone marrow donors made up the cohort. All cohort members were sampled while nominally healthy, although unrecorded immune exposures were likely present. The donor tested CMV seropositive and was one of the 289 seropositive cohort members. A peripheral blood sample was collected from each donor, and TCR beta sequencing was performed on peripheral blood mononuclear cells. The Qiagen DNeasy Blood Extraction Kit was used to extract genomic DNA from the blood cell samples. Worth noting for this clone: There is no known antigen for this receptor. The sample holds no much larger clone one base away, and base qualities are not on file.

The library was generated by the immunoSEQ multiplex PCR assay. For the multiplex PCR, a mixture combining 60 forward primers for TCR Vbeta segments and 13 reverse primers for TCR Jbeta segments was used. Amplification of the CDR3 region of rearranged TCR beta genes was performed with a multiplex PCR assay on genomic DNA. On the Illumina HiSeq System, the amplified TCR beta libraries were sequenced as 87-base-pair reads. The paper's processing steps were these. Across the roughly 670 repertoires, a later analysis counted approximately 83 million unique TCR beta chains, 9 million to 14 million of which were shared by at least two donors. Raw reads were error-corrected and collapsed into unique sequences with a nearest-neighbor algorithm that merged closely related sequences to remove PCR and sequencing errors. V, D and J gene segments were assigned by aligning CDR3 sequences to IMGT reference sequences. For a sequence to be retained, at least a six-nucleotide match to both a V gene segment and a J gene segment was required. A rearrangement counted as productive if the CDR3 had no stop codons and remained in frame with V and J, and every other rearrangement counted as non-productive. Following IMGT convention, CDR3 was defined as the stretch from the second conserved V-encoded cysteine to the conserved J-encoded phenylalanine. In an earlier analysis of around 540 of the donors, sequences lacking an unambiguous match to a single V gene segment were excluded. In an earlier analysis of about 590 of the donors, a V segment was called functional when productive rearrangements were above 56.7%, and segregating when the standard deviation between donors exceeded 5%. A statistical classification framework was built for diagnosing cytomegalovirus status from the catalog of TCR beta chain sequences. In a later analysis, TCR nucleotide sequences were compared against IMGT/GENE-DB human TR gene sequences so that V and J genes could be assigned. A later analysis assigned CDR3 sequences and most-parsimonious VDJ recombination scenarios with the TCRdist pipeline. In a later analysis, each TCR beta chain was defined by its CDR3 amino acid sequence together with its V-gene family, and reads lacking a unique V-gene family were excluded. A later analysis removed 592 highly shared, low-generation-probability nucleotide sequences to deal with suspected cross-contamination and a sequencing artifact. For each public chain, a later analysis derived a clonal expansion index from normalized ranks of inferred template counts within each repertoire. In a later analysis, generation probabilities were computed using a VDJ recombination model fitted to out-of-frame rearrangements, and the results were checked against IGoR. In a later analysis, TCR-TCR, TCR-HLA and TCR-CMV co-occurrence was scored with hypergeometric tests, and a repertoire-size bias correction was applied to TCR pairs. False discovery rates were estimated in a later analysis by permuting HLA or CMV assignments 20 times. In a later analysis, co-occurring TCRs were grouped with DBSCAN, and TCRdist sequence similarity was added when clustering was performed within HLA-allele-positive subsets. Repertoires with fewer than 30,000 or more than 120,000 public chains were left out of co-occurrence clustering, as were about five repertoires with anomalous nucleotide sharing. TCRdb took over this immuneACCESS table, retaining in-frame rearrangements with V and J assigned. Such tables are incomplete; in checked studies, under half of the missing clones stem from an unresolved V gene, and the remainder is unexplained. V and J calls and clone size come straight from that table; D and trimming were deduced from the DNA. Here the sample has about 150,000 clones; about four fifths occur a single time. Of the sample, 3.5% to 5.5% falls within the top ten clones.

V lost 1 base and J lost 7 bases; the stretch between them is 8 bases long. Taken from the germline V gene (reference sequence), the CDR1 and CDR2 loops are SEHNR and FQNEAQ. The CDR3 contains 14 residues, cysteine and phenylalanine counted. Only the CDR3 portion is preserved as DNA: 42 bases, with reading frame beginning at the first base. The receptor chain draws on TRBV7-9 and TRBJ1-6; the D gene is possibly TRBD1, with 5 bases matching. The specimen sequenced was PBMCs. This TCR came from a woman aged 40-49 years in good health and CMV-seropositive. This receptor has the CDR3 CASSLGGGNSPLHF. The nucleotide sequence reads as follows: TGTGCCAGCAGCTTAGGCGGGGGGAATTCACCCCTCCACTTT.